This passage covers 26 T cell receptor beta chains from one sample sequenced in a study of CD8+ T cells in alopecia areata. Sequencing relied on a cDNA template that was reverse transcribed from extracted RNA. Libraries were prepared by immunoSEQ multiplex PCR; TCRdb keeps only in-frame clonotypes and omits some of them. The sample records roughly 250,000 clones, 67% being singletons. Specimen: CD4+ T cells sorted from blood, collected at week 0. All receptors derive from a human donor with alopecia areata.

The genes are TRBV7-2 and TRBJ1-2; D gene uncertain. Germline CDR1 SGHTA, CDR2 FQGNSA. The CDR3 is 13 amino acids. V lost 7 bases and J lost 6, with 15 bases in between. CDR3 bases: TGTGCCAGCACCATAATGGGATCTGATGGCTACACCTTC. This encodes CASTIMGSDGYTF. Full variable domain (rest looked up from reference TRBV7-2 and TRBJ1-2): GAGVSQSPSNKVTEKGKDVELRCDPISGHTALYWYRQSLGQGLEFLIYFQGNSAPDKSGLPSDRFSAERTGGSVSTLTIQRTQQEDSAVYLCASTIMGSDGYTFGSGTRLTVV.

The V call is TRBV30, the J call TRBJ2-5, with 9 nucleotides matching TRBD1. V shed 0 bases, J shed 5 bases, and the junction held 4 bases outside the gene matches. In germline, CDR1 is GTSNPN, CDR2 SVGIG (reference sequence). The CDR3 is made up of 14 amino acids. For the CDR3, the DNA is TGTGCCTGGAGTGTACAGGGGGCGTTGGAGACCCAGTACTTC. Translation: CAWSVQGALETQYF.

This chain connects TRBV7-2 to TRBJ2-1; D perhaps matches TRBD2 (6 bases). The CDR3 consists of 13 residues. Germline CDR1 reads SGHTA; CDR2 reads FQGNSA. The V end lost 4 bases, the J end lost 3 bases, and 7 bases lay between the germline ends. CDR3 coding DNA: TGTGCCAGCAGCTCCGGGGGCTACAATGAGCAGTTCTTC. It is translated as CASSSGGYNEQFF.

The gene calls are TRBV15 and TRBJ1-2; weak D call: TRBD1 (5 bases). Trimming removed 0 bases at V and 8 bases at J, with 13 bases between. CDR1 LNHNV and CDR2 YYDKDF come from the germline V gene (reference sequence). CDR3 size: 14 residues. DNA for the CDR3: TGTGCCACCAGCAGAGATTCGTGGGGCGGGGGCTACACCTTC. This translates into CATSRDSWGGGYTF.

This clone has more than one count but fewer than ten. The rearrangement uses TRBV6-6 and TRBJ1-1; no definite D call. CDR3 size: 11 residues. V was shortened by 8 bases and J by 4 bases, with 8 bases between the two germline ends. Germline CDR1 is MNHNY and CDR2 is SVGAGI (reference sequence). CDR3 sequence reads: CASGVGTEAFF. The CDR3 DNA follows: TGTGCCAGCGGGGTCGGCACTGAAGCTTTCTTT.

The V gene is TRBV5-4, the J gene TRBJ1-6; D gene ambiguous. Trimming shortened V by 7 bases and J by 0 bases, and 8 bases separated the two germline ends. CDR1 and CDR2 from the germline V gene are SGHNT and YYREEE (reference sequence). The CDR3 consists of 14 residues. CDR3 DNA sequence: TGTGCCAGCGGACCGAGCTCCTATAATTCACCCCTCCACTTT. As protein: CASGPSSYNSPLHF.

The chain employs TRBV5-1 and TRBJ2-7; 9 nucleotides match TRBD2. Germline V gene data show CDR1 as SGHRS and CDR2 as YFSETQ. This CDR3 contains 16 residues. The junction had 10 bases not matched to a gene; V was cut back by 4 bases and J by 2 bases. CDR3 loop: CASSPTAGGGAYEQYF. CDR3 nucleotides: TGCGCCAGCAGCCCTACCGCTGGCGGGGGGGCCTACGAGCAGTACTTC. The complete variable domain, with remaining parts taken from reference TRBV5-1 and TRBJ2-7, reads KAGVTQTPRYLIKTRGQQVTLSCSPISGHRSVSWYQQTPGQGLQFLFEYFSETQRNKGNFPGRFSGRQFSNSRSEMNVSTLELGDSALYLCASSPTAGGGAYEQYFGPGTRLTVT.

This chain's CDR3 is CSVGPSGEKLFF. CDR3 bases: TGCAGCGTTGGACCTTCGGGTGAAAAACTGTTTTTT. The chain uses TRBV29-1 and TRBJ1-4; D gene uncertain. CDR1 and CDR2 from the germline V gene are SQVTM and ANQGSEA. This CDR3 contains 12 residues. V shed 4 bases and J shed 7 bases, with 10 bases lying between them.

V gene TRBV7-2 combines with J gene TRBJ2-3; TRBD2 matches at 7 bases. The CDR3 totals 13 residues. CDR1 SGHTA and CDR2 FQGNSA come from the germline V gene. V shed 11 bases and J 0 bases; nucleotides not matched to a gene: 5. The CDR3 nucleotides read TGTGCCTTGGGAGGGGACAGCACAGATACGCAGTATTTT. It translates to CALGGDSTDTQYF.

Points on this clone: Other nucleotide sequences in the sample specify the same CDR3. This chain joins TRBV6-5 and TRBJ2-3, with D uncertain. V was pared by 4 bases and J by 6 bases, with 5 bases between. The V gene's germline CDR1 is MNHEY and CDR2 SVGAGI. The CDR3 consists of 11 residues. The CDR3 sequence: CASSSRDTQYF. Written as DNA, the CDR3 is TGTGCCAGCAGTTCAAGGGATACGCAGTATTTT.

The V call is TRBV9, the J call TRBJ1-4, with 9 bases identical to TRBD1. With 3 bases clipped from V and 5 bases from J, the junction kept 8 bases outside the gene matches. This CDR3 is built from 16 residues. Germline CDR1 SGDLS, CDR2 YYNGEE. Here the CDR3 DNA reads TGTGCCAGCAGCGGAGACCCGGGACAGGGAAATGAAAAACTGTTTTTT. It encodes CASSGDPGQGNEKLFF. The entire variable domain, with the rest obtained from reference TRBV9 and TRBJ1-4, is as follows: DSGVTQTPKHLITATGQRVTLRCSPRSGDLSVYWYQQSLDQGLQFLIQYYNGEERAKGNILERFSAQQFPDLHSELNLSSLELGDSALYFCASSGDPGQGNEKLFFGSGTQLSVL.

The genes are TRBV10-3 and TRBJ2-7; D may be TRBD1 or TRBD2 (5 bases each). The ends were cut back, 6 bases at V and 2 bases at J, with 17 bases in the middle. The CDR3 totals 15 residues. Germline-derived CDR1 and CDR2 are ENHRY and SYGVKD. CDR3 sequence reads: CAISHSDGTTYEQYF. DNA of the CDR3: TGTGCCATCAGCCATTCGGATGGGACGACCTACGAGCAGTACTTC.

DNA of the CDR3: TGTGCCAGCAGCTTAGACTACACAGATACGCAGTATTTT. Amino acids: CASSLDYTDTQYF. The chain uses TRBV11-2 and TRBJ2-3; D call uncertain. This CDR3 has 13 residues. Trimming shortened V by 0 bases and J by 2 bases, and 3 bases separated the two germline ends. CDR1 and CDR2 (germline): SGHAT, FQNNGV.

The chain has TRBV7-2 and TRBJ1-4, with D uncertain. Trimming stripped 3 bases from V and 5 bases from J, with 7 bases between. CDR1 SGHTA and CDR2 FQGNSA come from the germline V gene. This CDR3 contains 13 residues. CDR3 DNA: TGTGCCAGCAGCTTTGGACGGAATGAAAAACTGTTTTTT. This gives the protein CASSFGRNEKLFF.

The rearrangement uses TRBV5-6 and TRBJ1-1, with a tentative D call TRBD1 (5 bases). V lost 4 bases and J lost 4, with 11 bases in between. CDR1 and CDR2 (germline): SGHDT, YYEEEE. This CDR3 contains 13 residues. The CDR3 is CASSLSGGTEAFF. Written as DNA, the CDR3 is TGTGCCAGCAGCCTGTCGGGGGGCACTGAAGCTTTCTTT.

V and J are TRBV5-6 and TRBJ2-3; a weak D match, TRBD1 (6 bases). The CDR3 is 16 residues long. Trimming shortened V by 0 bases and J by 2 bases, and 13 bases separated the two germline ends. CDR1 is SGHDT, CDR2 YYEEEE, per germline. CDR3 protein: CASSLGAGVNTDTQYF. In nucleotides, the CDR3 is TGTGCCAGCAGCTTGGGCGCAGGGGTAAACACAGATACGCAGTATTTT.

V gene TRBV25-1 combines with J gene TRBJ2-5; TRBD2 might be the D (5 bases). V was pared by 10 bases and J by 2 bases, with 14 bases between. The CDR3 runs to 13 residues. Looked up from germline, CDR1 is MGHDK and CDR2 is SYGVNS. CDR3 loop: CATGMSGQETQYF. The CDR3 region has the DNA TGTGCCACCGGAATGTCGGGACAAGAGACCCAGTACTTC.

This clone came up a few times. The CDR3 sequence is CASSPGPRETQYF. CDR3 coding DNA: TGTGCCAGCAGCCCGGGACCCCGGGAGACCCAGTACTTC. This chain joins TRBV4-2 and TRBJ2-5; D tentatively reads TRBD1 or TRBD2 (5 bases each). The V gene lost 4 bases and the J gene lost 5 bases, with 11 bases spanning the gap. CDR3 length: 13 amino acids. Germline assignment: CDR1 LGHNA and CDR2 YNFKEQ.

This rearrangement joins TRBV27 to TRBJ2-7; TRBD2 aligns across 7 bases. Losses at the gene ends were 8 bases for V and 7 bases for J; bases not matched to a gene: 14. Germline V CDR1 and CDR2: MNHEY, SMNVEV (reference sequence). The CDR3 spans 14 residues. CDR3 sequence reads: CASQLWDRGGEQYF. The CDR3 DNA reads TGTGCCAGCCAATTATGGGACCGCGGGGGTGAGCAGTACTTC.

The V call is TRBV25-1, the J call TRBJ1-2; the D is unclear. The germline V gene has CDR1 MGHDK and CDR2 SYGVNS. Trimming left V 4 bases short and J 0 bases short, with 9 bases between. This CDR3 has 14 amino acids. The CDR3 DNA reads TGTGCCAGCAGTGGGTATGGGGCTAACTATGGCTACACCTTC. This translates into CASSGYGANYGYTF.

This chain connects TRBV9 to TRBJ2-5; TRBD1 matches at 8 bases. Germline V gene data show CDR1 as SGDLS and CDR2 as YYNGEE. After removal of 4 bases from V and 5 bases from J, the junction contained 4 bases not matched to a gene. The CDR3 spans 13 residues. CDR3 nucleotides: TGTGCCAGCAGCACCCGACAGGGGGAGACCCAGTACTTC. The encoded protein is CASSTRQGETQYF.

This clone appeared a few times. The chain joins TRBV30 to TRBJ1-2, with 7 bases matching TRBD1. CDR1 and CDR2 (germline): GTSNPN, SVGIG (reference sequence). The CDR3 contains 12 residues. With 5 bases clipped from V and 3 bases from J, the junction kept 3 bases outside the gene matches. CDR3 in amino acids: CAWRQGDYGYTF. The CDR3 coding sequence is TGTGCCTGGCGACAGGGTGACTATGGCTACACCTTC.

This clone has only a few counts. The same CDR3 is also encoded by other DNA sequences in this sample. The CDR3 sequence: CASSPRTANTGELFF. The CDR3 DNA reads as TGTGCCAGCTCACCACGGACAGCGAACACCGGGGAGCTGTTTTTT. This rearrangement joins TRBV18 to TRBJ2-2; D may be TRBD1 (6 bases). The CDR3 contains 15 residues. Trimming took off 1 base at V and 0 bases at J, with 6 bases between the two ends. CDR1 is KGHSH and CDR2 is LQKENI in the germline V gene. The full variable domain, rest sourced from reference TRBV18 and TRBJ2-2, is NAGVMQNPRHLVRRRGQEARLRCSPMKGHSHVYWYRQLPEEGLKFMVYLQKENIIDESGMPKERFSAEFPKEGPSILRIQQVVRGDSAAYFCASSPRTANTGELFFGEGSRLTVL.

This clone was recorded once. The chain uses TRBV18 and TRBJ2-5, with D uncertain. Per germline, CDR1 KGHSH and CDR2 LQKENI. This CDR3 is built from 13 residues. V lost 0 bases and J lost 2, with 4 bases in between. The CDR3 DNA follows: TGTGCCAGCTCACCACCCGGGCAAGAGACCCAGTACTTC. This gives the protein CASSPPGQETQYF.

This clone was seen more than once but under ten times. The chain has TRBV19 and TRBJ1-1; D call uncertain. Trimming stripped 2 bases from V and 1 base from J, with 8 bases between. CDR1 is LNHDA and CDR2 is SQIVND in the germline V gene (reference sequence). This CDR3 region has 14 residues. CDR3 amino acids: CASSILASNTEAFF. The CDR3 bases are TGTGCCAGTAGTATACTCGCCTCGAACACTGAAGCTTTCTTT.

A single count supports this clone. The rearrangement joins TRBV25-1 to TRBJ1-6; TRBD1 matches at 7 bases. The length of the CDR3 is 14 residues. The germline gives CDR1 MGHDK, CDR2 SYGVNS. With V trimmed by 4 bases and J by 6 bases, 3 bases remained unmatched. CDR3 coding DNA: TGTGCCAGCAGTGCTGACAGGGTTAATTCACCCCTCCACTTT. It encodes CASSADRVNSPLHF.